The present T cell receptor (beta chain) was sequenced within a study of CD8 T cells in ankylosing spondylitis. General study results and limits: The disease-linked clones had a CD8+ phenotype and low blood frequencies. Several highly homologous variants made up a TCR beta motif, and this motif appeared characteristic of ankylosing spondylitis blood. Enrichment of disease-linked clones was reportedly significant in matched ankylosing spondylitis synovial fluid.

Ten or more counts support this clonotype. The antigen remains undetermined. Quantitative 5'-RACE with molecular barcodes produced the TCR beta libraries. Using its own MiXCR run on the 5' RACE reads, TCRdb lists one record per CDR3 protein. The sample contains around 770,000 distinct CDR3 sequences, approximately 12% of which appear only once. Trimming took 6 bases from V and 0 from J, leaving 10 bases between them. Germline CDR1 is DFQATT and CDR2 is SNEGSKA (reference sequence). The CDR3 extends over 13 amino acids. V gene TRBV20-1 combines with J gene TRBJ2-3, with D tentatively TRBD1 or TRBD2 (5 bases each). The receptor was derived from a male donor with ankylosing spondylitis. Material: blood, either unsorted or a sorted T cell fraction (not recorded which). CDR3 in DNA: TGCAGTGCAAGGGACGGTAGCACAGATACGCAGTATTTT. As protein: CSARDGSTDTQYF.